The 24 T cell receptor beta chains below all came from one sample that was sequenced in a study of shared clonotypes between healthy human individuals. This table comes from immunoSEQ multiplex PCR, and its TCRdb copy is limited to in-frame clones, with some not included. The table records approximately 2.4 million clones, nearly 97% of them present only once. Sequenced sample: naive CD4+ T cells sorted from blood. The subset is: CD45RA+ positively selected. The receptors here all came from a man aged 18 to 30 in good health.

The chain uses TRBV19 and TRBJ1-1, with D unclear. The V end lost 5 bases, the J end lost 6 bases, and 10 bases lay between the germline ends. CDR1 is LNHDA and CDR2 is SQIVND in the germline V gene (reference sequence). The CDR3 loop spans 12 amino acids. CDR3: CASSLRQAEAFF. The CDR3 DNA reads as TGTGCCAGTAGTCTTAGACAAGCTGAAGCTTTCTTT.

About this clone: At the DNA level, this CDR3 is encoded by other sequences in the same sample as well. This chain uses TRBV10-3 with TRBJ2-5; no clear D gene. Trimming took off 4 bases at V and 4 bases at J, with 4 bases between the two ends. From germline, CDR1 is ENHRY and CDR2 SYGVKD. The CDR3 runs 11 residues. The CDR3 DNA reads TGTGCCATCAGTGGGGGAGAGACCCAGTACTTC. This encodes CAISGGETQYF.

To note about this clone: Other DNA sequences in the same sample also yield this CDR3. The J gene is TRBJ2-5, the V gene TRBV5-4; 15 nucleotides align to TRBD2. Trimming cost V 4 bases and J 5 bases; bases outside gene matches: 3. The germline V gene encodes CDR1 SGHNT and CDR2 YYREEE (reference sequence). The CDR3 consists of 15 residues. DNA for the CDR3: TGTGCCAGCAGCGTGGGACTAGCGGGAGGCGAGACCCAGTACTTC. Its translation is CASSVGLAGGETQYF.

Of note for this clone: The sample holds other DNA sequences that translate to the same CDR3. The V call is TRBV4-1, the J call TRBJ2-5; a possible D gene is TRBD2 (6 bases). Looked up from germline, CDR1 is MGHRA and CDR2 is YSYEKL. Trimming cost V 0 bases and J 5 bases, with 7 bases left between them. The CDR3 is made up of 13 amino acids. The CDR3 here is CASSQDGGETQYF. The CDR3 DNA follows: TGCGCCAGCAGCCAAGACGGAGGGGAGACCCAGTACTTC.

Only one count was recorded for this clone. V is TRBV2 and J is TRBJ2-7; D call uncertain. Trimming stripped 4 bases from V and 4 bases from J, with 11 bases between. CDR1 SNHLY and CDR2 FYNNEI come from the germline V gene. The CDR3 loop spans 13 amino acids. CDR3 bases: TGTGCCAGCAGTGTTGGCCCGCGGTACGAGCAGTACTTC. Protein: CASSVGPRYEQYF.

CDR3 DNA: TGCGCCAGCAGCTTGGGCTTTCGAGTAGTCTCTGGGGCCAACGTCCTGACTTTC. Translation gives CASSLGFRVVSGANVLTF. V is TRBV5-1 and J is TRBJ2-6; D unclear. Deletions cut 0 bases from V and 0 bases from J, with 13 bases between. From germline, CDR1 is SGHRS and CDR2 YFSETQ. There are 18 residues in the CDR3.

The rearrangement uses TRBV18 and TRBJ2-7; no firm D call. Germline CDR1 KGHSH, CDR2 LQKENI. This CDR3 region has 15 residues. Trimming cost V 6 bases and J 6 bases, with 21 bases left between them. In nucleotides, the CDR3 is TGTGCCAGCTCCCCCCGAGTACCCGGGTTGATCGAGCAGTACTTC. It translates to CASSPRVPGLIEQYF. The whole variable domain, remainder taken from reference TRBV18 and TRBJ2-7, is NAGVMQNPRHLVRRRGQEARLRCSPMKGHSHVYWYRQLPEEGLKFMVYLQKENIIDESGMPKERFSAEFPKEGPSILRIQQVVRGDSAAYFCASSPRVPGLIEQYFGPGTRLTVT.

The chain carries TRBV13 and TRBJ2-5; the D call may be TRBD1 or TRBD2 (5 bases each). V was shortened by 2 bases and J by 2 bases, with 9 bases between the two germline ends. The V gene's germline CDR1 is PRHDT and CDR2 FYEKMQ (reference sequence). The CDR3 length is 14 residues. This CDR3 is CASSLFGGQETQYF. The CDR3 bases are TGTGCCAGCAGCTTATTTGGGGGACAAGAGACCCAGTACTTC. Looking up the rest from reference TRBV13 and TRBJ2-5 gives the full variable domain: AAGVIQSPRHLIKEKRETATLKCYPIPRHDTVYWYQQGPGQDPQFLISFYEKMQSDKGSIPDRFSAQQFSDYHSELNMSSLELGDSALYFCASSLFGGQETQYFGPGTRLLVL.

This chain connects TRBV6-6 to TRBJ1-2, with D perhaps matching TRBD1 (6 bases). V was pared by 5 bases and J by 8 bases, with 12 bases between. This CDR3 has 12 residues. Germline assignment: CDR1 MNHNY and CDR2 SVGAGI (reference sequence). The CDR3 DNA reads as TGTGCCAGCAGTCGAGGGGGGAACGGCTACACCTTC. Translating gives CASSRGGNGYTF.

V usage is TRBV9 and J usage is TRBJ1-2; 12 bases line up with TRBD1. J gave up 7 bases and V 4 bases, and 8 bases lay outside the gene matches. Germline V gene sequence: CDR1 SGDLS, CDR2 YYNGEE. CDR3 length: 15 residues. The CDR3 loop reads CASSPTGQGATGYTF. The DNA of the CDR3 is TGTGCCAGCAGCCCTACGGGACAGGGGGCAACTGGCTACACCTTC.

The chain uses TRBV7-2 and TRBJ2-1; D possibly matches TRBD1 or TRBD2 (6 bases each). The germline V gene encodes CDR1 SGHTA and CDR2 FQGNSA. The V end was cut by 4 bases, the J end by 4 bases, with 17 bases between. The CDR3 totals 16 residues. CDR3 loop: CASSSQGGITYNEQFF. CDR3 nucleotides: TGTGCCAGCAGCTCCCAAGGGGGGATAACATACAATGAGCAGTTCTTC.

Concerning this clone itself: The same CDR3 is also encoded by other DNA sequences in this sample. The V call is TRBV19, the J call TRBJ1-5, with TRBD1 matching over 11 bases. CDR3 length: 15 amino acids. CDR1 LNHDA and CDR2 SQIVND come from the germline V gene (reference sequence). Trimming took 5 bases from V and 4 from J; bases not matched to a gene: 4. DNA for the CDR3: TGTGCCAGTAGTCCGGGGACAGGGGGAAATCAGCCCCAGCATTTT. Translation: CASSPGTGGNQPQHF.

This clone appeared once. The chain employs TRBV18 and TRBJ1-1, with TRBD1 matching 7 bases. Germline V CDR1 and CDR2: KGHSH, LQKENI. This CDR3 is 15 amino acids long. The V segment lost 4 bases and the J segment 4 bases; nucleotides outside the gene matches: 9. In DNA, the CDR3 is TGTGCCAGCTCACTGCGACAGGGTATGAGCACTGAAGCTTTCTTT. Its translation is CASSLRQGMSTEAFF.

The gene calls are TRBV2 and TRBJ2-5, with a tentative D call TRBD1 (6 bases). From germline, CDR1 is SNHLY and CDR2 FYNNEI. The CDR3 is 13 residues long. Trimming took 7 bases from V and 2 from J, leaving 11 bases between them. The CDR3 loop is CASKNGQQETQYF. The CDR3 DNA sequence: TGTGCCAGCAAGAACGGACAGCAAGAGACCCAGTACTTC.

This clone was picked up one time. This rearrangement joins TRBV4-3 to TRBJ1-5; 7 bases are shared with TRBD1. Germline V lookup: CDR1 LGHNA, CDR2 YSLEER. This CDR3 has 14 amino acids. Trimming cost V 0 bases and J 6 bases; bases outside gene matches: 2. The CDR3 is CASSQEQGGQPQHF. The CDR3 nucleotides read TGCGCCAGCAGCCAAGAGCAGGGGGGTCAGCCCCAGCATTTT.

The chain carries TRBV6-5 and TRBJ1-2; possibly TRBD1 for D (5 bases). Trimming left V 6 bases short and J 8 bases short, with 22 bases between. The germline gives CDR1 MNHEY, CDR2 SVGAGI. The CDR3 loop spans 15 amino acids. The CDR3 sequence is CASSPRDLINRGYTF. The DNA of the CDR3 is TGTGCCAGCAGCCCCCGGGACCTAATAAATAGAGGCTACACCTTC.

The CDR3 region has the DNA TGCGCCAGCAGTGAGTCCTCCCTGGGGCGGCTCTACGAGCAGTACTTC. Translation gives CASSESSLGRLYEQYF. The genes are TRBV10-1 and TRBJ2-7, with D possibly matching TRBD1 (5 bases). Germline CDR1 and CDR2: WNHNN and SYGVQD (reference sequence). The CDR3 extends over 16 amino acids. Trimming took off 0 bases at V and 3 bases at J, with 15 bases between the two ends.

The chain combines TRBV7-9 with TRBJ2-1; 7 bases fit TRBD1. Germline lookup yields CDR1 SEHNR and CDR2 FQNEAQ (reference sequence). J lost 9 bases, V lost 5 bases, and 1 base had no gene match. This CDR3 is 11 amino acids long. The CDR3 DNA reads as TGTGCCAGCAGCCCAGGGGGTGAGCAGTTCTTC. Its translation is CASSPGGEQFF. The full variable domain, completed using reference TRBV7-9 and TRBJ2-1, is DTGVSQNPRHKITKRGQNVTFRCDPISEHNRLYWYRQTLGQGPEFLTYFQNEAQLEKSRLLSDRFSAERPKGSFSTLEIQRTEQGDSAMYLCASSPGGEQFFGPGTRLTVL.

The genes are TRBV7-9 and TRBJ1-1, with D unresolved. CDR3 length: 12 amino acids. Germline CDR1 is SEHNR and CDR2 is FQNEAQ (reference sequence). The V gene lost 4 bases and the J gene lost 5 bases, with 8 bases spanning the gap. The CDR3 DNA reads TGTGCCAGCAGCTACGGCGGAACTGAAGCTTTCTTT. Protein product: CASSYGGTEAFF.

This chain uses TRBV6-6 with TRBJ2-5, with TRBD1 matching over 8 bases. CDR1 is MNHNY, CDR2 SVGAGI, per germline (reference sequence). With 2 bases clipped from V and 4 bases from J, the junction kept 3 bases outside the gene matches. The CDR3 spans 14 residues. CDR3 DNA: TGTGCCAGCAGTTACCCGGACAGGGTAGAGACCCAGTACTTC. Translated, it gives CASSYPDRVETQYF.

The V and J genes are TRBV10-1 and TRBJ2-3, with D uncertain. V was cut by 6 bases and J by 2 bases, with 12 bases left in between. Germline values: CDR1 WNHNN, CDR2 SYGVQD (reference sequence). This CDR3 region has 14 residues. CDR3: CASSNDGNTDTQYF. For the CDR3, the DNA is TGCGCCAGCAGCAACGACGGAAACACAGATACGCAGTATTTT.

The chain links TRBV5-1 to TRBJ1-4, with D hard to call. Germline V gene data show CDR1 as SGHRS and CDR2 as YFSETQ. The ends were cut back, 2 bases at V and 4 bases at J, with 15 bases in the middle. CDR3 length equals 16 residues. CDR3: CASSFNSRTGNEKLFF. The DNA of the CDR3 is TGCGCCAGCAGCTTCAATTCTAGGACGGGTAATGAAAAACTGTTTTTT.

The J gene is TRBJ2-3, the V gene TRBV5-1; no clear D gene. V was pared by 4 bases and J by 2 bases, with 8 bases between. The CDR3 length is 13 residues. CDR1 and CDR2 (germline): SGHRS, YFSETQ. In nucleotides, the CDR3 is TGCGCCAGCAGCAAAAAGGCCACAGATACGCAGTATTTT. Protein: CASSKKATDTQYF.

The CDR3 loop reads CASSLESGASYNEQFF. The CDR3 nucleotides are TGTGCCAGCAGCTTGGAGAGCGGGGCCTCCTACAATGAGCAGTTCTTC. The J gene is TRBJ2-1, the V gene TRBV5-4; 7 bases agree with TRBD2. In germline, CDR1 is SGHNT, CDR2 YYREEE (reference sequence). Trimming took 0 bases from V and 0 from J; bases not matched to a gene: 3. This CDR3 has 16 amino acids.